Listed here is a single T cell receptor beta chain. This record belongs to a study of T cells in localized non-small cell lung cancer. V shed 0 bases and J 2 bases; nucleotides not matched to a gene: 2. The CDR3 sequence is 15 residues long. The germline V gene has CDR1 WSHSY and CDR2 SAAADI. Data came from immunoSEQ multiplex PCR; TCRdb stores just in-frame clones and leaves some out. The table lists about 46,000 clones, 81% of them singletons. Here the sequenced sample was peripheral blood mononuclear cells, taken before any cancer treatment. The clonotype originates from a man aged 35 to 69 with stage III lung adenocarcinoma. V is TRBV10-2 and J is TRBJ2-7, with 9 bases matching TRBD1. The CDR3 bases are TGCGCCAGCAGTGAGTCCCGGGACAGGGCCTACGAGCAGTACTTC. Translation: CASSESRDRAYEQYF.